This T cell receptor (beta chain) was sequenced for a study of response to subunit inactivated influenza vaccine. Whole-study findings and limits: The authors suggested that few new T cells are recruited per seasonal influenza vaccination.

As to this clonotype: The target antigen is unknown.

MiXCR, run by TCRdb on the RT-PCR reads, gives a single entry per CDR3 protein. The data show approximately 730,000 distinct CDR3 sequences, about 14% seen once. The CDR3 has 15 residues. V trimming: 6 bases; J trimming: 0 bases; junction bases outside the gene matches: 6. Per the germline V gene, CDR1 is KGHSH and CDR2 is LQKENI. The sequences come from PBMCs from blood, collected around two weeks before vaccination. The TCR comes from a middle-aged man who received an inactivated influenza vaccine. The chain uses TRBV18 and TRBJ2-7, with 9 bases fitting TRBD2. The CDR3 reads CASSPLSGSSYEQYF. CDR3 in DNA: TGTGCCAGCTCTCCTCTTAGCGGGAGCTCCTACGAGCAGTACTTC.